This TCR beta chain was profiled in a study of blood T cell repertoires in COVID-19. Study in general: Donors in the United States, Italy and Spain gave samples during acute or convalescent COVID-19.

The authors' processing: Reference gene primer amplification gave estimated nucleated cell counts. Data came from immunoSEQ multiplex PCR; TCRdb stores just in-frame clones and leaves some out. The D gene and trimming were derived from the DNA, and the V and J assignments and clone size from that table. The table lists some 230,000 clones, roughly 80% of them singletons. Those enrolled in Seattle joined during active infection and were followed longitudinally afterward. This receptor was identified in an elderly woman with COVID-19, enrolled during active disease. Sequencing input: peripheral blood.

The CDR3 nucleotides read TGTGCCAGCAGCTTAGACCTGGGGGGTTTTAGCACAGATACGCAGTATTTT. Its translation: CASSLDLGGFSTDTQYF. The chain carries TRBV7-9 and TRBJ2-3; tentatively, D is TRBD2 (6 bases). The germline CDR1 and CDR2 sequences are SEHNR and FQNEAQ (reference sequence). This CDR3 region has 17 residues. Trimming stripped 1 base from V and 0 bases from J, with 14 bases between.